This T cell receptor beta chain originates from a study of shared clonotypes between healthy human individuals. Sequencing was performed with immunoSEQ multiplex PCR; in TCRdb, only in-frame clones are kept and a portion is missing. The table has nearly 1,000,000 clones, 60% to 85% seen once. Germline V gene sequence: CDR1 SGHNT, CDR2 YYREEE (reference sequence). This CDR3 is built from 20 residues. V lost 3 bases to trimming and J lost 3 bases; unmatched junction nucleotides: 23. A word on this clone: What it binds is not known.

Study outcomes and limitations: The study generally estimated greater richness for naive than memory subsets. Large depth notwithstanding, sorted-subset sequencing proved incomplete by rarefaction.

Sequenced sample: memory CD4+ T cells sorted from blood. Subset of the sample: CD45RA-negative fraction. This chain connects TRBV5-4 to TRBJ2-7; 8 positions match TRBD1. This receptor was taken from a man between 18 and 35 years old in good health. In DNA, the CDR3 is TGTGCCAGCAGCTGGTCCCCCGGACAGGGATTATTCGGGGGTGGCTACGAGCAGTACTTC. Its protein product is CASSWSPGQGLFGGGYEQYF.